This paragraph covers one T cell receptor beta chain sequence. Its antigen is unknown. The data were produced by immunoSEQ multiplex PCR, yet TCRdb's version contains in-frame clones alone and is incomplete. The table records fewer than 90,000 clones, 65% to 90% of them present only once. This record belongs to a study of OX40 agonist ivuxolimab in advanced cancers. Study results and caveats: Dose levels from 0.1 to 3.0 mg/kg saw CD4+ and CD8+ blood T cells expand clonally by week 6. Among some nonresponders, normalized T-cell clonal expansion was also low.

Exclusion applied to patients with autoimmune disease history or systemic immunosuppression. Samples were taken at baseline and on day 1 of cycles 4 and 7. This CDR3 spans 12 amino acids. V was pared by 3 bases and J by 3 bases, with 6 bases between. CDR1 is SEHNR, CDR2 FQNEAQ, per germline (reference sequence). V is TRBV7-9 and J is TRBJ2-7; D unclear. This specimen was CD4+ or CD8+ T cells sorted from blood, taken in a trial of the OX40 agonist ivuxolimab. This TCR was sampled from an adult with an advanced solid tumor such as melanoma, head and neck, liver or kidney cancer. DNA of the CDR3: TGTGCCAGCAGCTTTTCTGTCTACGAGCAGTACTTC. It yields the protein CASSFSVYEQYF. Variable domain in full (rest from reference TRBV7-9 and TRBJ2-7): DTGVSQNPRHKITKRGQNVTFRCDPISEHNRLYWYRQTLGQGPEFLTYFQNEAQLEKSRLLSDRFSAERPKGSFSTLEIQRTEQGDSAMYLCASSFSVYEQYFGPGTRLTVT.